These 19 T cell receptor beta chains were all obtained from the same sample, sequenced in a study of tumour-infiltrating T cells in Burkitt lymphoma. Libraries were prepared by immunoSEQ multiplex PCR; TCRdb keeps only in-frame clonotypes and omits some of them. The profile covers some 15,000 clones, with 30% appearing a single time and under 7.5% taken by the ten largest. The sequencing input was tumor tissue. These receptors were taken from a human donor with diffuse large B-cell lymphoma.

This chain links TRBV25-1 with TRBJ2-5; 7 positions match TRBD2. The CDR3 totals 17 residues. V was pared by 4 bases and J by 2 bases, with 13 bases of the junction left unmatched. The germline gives CDR1 MGHDK, CDR2 SYGVNS. CDR3 in amino acids: CASSGLAEGREQETQYF. CDR3 sequence (DNA): TGTGCCAGCAGTGGGCTAGCGGAAGGTCGGGAACAAGAGACCCAGTACTTC.

The genes are TRBV6-1 and TRBJ1-1, with D possibly matching TRBD1 (5 bases). Trimming removed 6 bases at V and 0 bases at J, with 11 bases between. Germline CDR1 and CDR2: MNHNS and SASEGT. This CDR3 is built from 14 residues. The CDR3 protein is CASSRSGVNTEAFF. In DNA, the CDR3 is TGTGCCAGCAGCCGATCGGGGGTGAACACTGAAGCTTTCTTT.

V gene TRBV7-9 combines with J gene TRBJ1-4, with unresolved D. This CDR3 region has 15 residues. The V end lost 5 bases, the J end lost 5 bases, and 15 bases lay between the germline ends. The germline V gene has CDR1 SEHNR and CDR2 FQNEAQ (reference sequence). The CDR3 region is CASSPDGVVNEKLFF. The DNA of the CDR3 is TGTGCCAGCAGCCCAGATGGGGTGGTAAATGAAAAACTGTTTTTT.

The chain uses TRBV7-9 and TRBJ2-1, with D possibly being TRBD2 (6 bases). Per the germline V gene, CDR1 is SEHNR and CDR2 is FQNEAQ (reference sequence). CDR3 length: 16 amino acids. V was shortened by 4 bases and J by 3 bases, with 16 bases between the two germline ends. The CDR3 reads CASSSLARLIYNEQFF. The CDR3 DNA follows: TGTGCCAGCAGCTCCCTAGCGCGACTAATCTACAATGAGCAGTTCTTC.

The rearrangement links TRBV6-5 to TRBJ1-5; D is unclear. This CDR3 has 10 residues. V was clipped by 11 bases and J by 7 bases, with 9 bases between them. The germline V gene encodes CDR1 MNHEY and CDR2 SVGAGI. In DNA form, the CDR3 reads TGTGCCCCCTGGCGGCAGCCCCAGCATTTT. Its translation is CAPWRQPQHF.

The chain combines TRBV21-1 with TRBJ2-1; TRBD2 reflects the table's D call only, with no check against the DNA. TRBV21-1 is flagged as a pseudogene. There are 17 residues in the CDR3. CDR3 sequence (DNA): TGTGCCAGCAGCCGTACTCTAAGCGGAGGTTTCCCCAATGAGCAGTTCTTC. It translates to CASSRTLSGGFPNEQFF.

This clone was seen a few times. The V gene is TRBV13, the J gene TRBJ1-4; a possible D gene is TRBD1 (5 bases). Germline CDR1 reads PRHDT; CDR2 reads FYEKMQ (reference sequence). V lost 2 bases, J lost 10 bases, and 17 bases lay in between. The CDR3 is 15 residues long. The CDR3 DNA reads as TGTGCCAGCAGCTTAAAGGGACGGGGGACTGGAAAACTGTTTTTT. It is translated as CASSLKGRGTGKLFF.

The rearrangement links TRBV15 to TRBJ2-7; TRBD1 aligns across 7 bases. The germline gives CDR1 LNHNV, CDR2 YYDKDF (reference sequence). CDR3 size: 13 residues. V trimming: 3 bases; J trimming: 3 bases; junction bases outside the gene matches: 2. The CDR3 spells CATSRDRNYEQYF. The DNA of the CDR3 is TGTGCCACCAGCAGGGACAGGAACTACGAGCAGTACTTC.

This clone has only a few counts. The J gene is TRBJ2-5, the V gene TRBV29-1; 11 bases agree with TRBD1. The CDR3 is made up of 13 amino acids. The trim removed 7 bases at V and 7 bases at J, leaving 8 bases unmatched. The germline V gene has CDR1 SQVTM and CDR2 ANQGSEA. The CDR3 loop is CSGGDRGSGTQYF. CDR3 nucleotide sequence: TGCAGCGGCGGGGACAGGGGGTCGGGGACCCAGTACTTC. Full variable domain (rest looked up from reference TRBV29-1 and TRBJ2-5): SAVISQKPSRDICQRGTSLTIQCQVDSQVTMMFWYRQQPGQSLTLIATANQGSEATYESGFVIDKFPISRPNLTFSTLTVSNMSPEDSSIYLCSGGDRGSGTQYFGPGTRLLVL.

The chain joins TRBV5-4 to TRBJ2-3; TRBD2 aligns across 8 bases. This CDR3 has 16 residues. From germline, CDR1 is SGHNT and CDR2 YYREEE (reference sequence). V gave up 7 bases and J gave up 3 bases; unmatched junction bases: 13. CDR3 sequence reads: CASAVGGSGSTDTQYF. In DNA, the CDR3 is TGTGCCAGCGCCGTAGGGGGGAGCGGGAGTACAGATACGCAGTATTTT.

Judged by abundance, this clone is medium-sized. The gene calls are TRBV5-5 and TRBJ1-2; TRBD1 agrees at 10 bases. Per the germline V gene, CDR1 is SGHKS and CDR2 is YYEKEE (reference sequence). V was pared by 2 bases and J by 8 bases, with 9 bases of the junction left unmatched. The CDR3 is 15 amino acids. This chain's CDR3 is CASSFRQGAFGGYTF. As DNA, the CDR3 is TGTGCCAGCAGCTTCCGACAGGGGGCTTTCGGCGGCTACACCTTC.

V gene TRBV9 combines with J gene TRBJ2-2, with D perhaps matching TRBD1 or TRBD2 (5 bases each). V lost 0 bases and J lost 1, with 7 bases in between. The CDR3 extends over 15 amino acids. In germline, CDR1 is SGDLS, CDR2 YYNGEE. The CDR3 nucleotides are TGTGCCAGCAGCGTAGATGGGGGGAACACCGGGGAGCTGTTTTTT. This sequence encodes CASSVDGGNTGELFF.

This clone is labeled as medium-sized (0.01 to 0.1%). V and J are TRBV14 and TRBJ2-7, with 12 bases aligning to TRBD2. CDR1 is SGHDN, CDR2 FVKESK, per germline. J gave up 5 bases and V 5 bases, and 7 bases lay outside the gene matches. The CDR3 is 15 amino acids. CDR3 protein: CASSSLAGGQDEQYF. The DNA of the CDR3 is TGTGCCAGCAGCTCACTAGCGGGAGGTCAAGACGAGCAGTACTTC.

The chain employs TRBV9 and TRBJ2-3; D unclear. Germline CDR1 and CDR2: SGDLS and YYNGEE. Trimming took 0 bases from V and 6 from J, leaving 14 bases between them. This CDR3 has 15 residues. This CDR3 is CASSVGLGFGDTQYF. As DNA, the CDR3 is TGTGCCAGCAGCGTAGGTCTGGGGTTTGGGGATACGCAGTATTTT.

The J gene is TRBJ2-2, the V gene TRBV7-3; 8 nucleotides align to TRBD1. After removal of 4 bases from V and 0 bases from J, the junction contained 4 bases not matched to a gene. The germline V gene encodes CDR1 SGHTA and CDR2 FQGTGA. The CDR3 is 16 amino acids. CDR3 amino acids: CASSYQGASNTGELFF. DNA for the CDR3: TGTGCCAGCAGCTATCAGGGGGCATCGAACACCGGGGAGCTGTTTTTT.

This clone has just a few counts. The CDR3 DNA sequence: TGTGCCAGCAGTGAATTAGCAGGGGGCAGTCAGCCCCAGCATTTT. As protein: CASSELAGGSQPQHF. V usage is TRBV6-1 and J usage is TRBJ1-5; 8 bases match TRBD1. Germline values: CDR1 MNHNS, CDR2 SASEGT. The CDR3 has 15 residues. The trim removed 2 bases at V and 6 bases at J, leaving 6 bases unmatched.

V is TRBV7-8 and J is TRBJ2-7; D may be TRBD1 (6 bases). V gave up 1 base and J gave up 0 bases, with 10 bases separating them. There are 15 residues in the CDR3. Germline V gene data show CDR1 as SGHVS and CDR2 as FQNEAQ. The CDR3 nucleotides are TGTGCCAGCAGCTTAGTCGGACAGATCTCCTACGAGCAGTACTTC. It yields the protein CASSLVGQISYEQYF.

The table lists this clone with a count of one. The rearrangement links TRBV7-9 to TRBJ1-5, with D tentatively TRBD1 (5 bases). The CDR3 contains 13 residues. With 8 bases removed from V and 2 bases from J, the gap between germline ends came to 10 bases. Germline V lookup: CDR1 SEHNR, CDR2 FQNEAQ (reference sequence). CDR3 bases: TGTGCCAGCGCCCAAGGGGGCAATCAGCCCCAGCATTTT. Its translation: CASAQGGNQPQHF. Variable domain in full (rest from reference TRBV7-9 and TRBJ1-5): DTGVSQNPRHKITKRGQNVTFRCDPISEHNRLYWYRQTLGQGPEFLTYFQNEAQLEKSRLLSDRFSAERPKGSFSTLEIQRTEQGDSAMYLCASAQGGNQPQHFGDGTRLSIL.

The chain uses TRBV9 and TRBJ2-1; 9 positions agree with TRBD2. CDR3 length equals 15 residues. Per the germline V gene, CDR1 is SGDLS and CDR2 is YYNGEE. The V gene end was trimmed by 0 bases and the J gene end by 6 bases; junction bases not matched to a gene: 4. The CDR3 DNA reads TGTGCCAGCAGCGTAGAGGGACTAGCACGCAATGAGCAGTTCTTC. It is translated as CASSVEGLARNEQFF.